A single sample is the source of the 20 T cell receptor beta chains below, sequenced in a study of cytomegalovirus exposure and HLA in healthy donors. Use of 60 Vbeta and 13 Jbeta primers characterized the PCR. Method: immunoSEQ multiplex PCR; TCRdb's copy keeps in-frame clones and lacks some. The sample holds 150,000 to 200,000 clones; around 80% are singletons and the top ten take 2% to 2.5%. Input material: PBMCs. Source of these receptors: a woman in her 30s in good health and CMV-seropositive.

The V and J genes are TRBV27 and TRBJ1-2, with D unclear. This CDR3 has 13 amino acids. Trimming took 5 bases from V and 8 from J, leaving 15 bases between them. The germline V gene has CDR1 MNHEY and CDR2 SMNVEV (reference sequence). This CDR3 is CASSPAGLEGYTF. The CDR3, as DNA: TGTGCCAGCAGTCCCGCGGGATTAGAGGGCTACACCTTC.

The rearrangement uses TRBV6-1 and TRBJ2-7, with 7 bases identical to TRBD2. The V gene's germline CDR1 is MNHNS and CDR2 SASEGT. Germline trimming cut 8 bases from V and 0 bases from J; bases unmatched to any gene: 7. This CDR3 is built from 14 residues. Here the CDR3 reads CASERGGSSYEQYF. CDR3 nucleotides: TGTGCCAGCGAGAGGGGCGGGAGCTCCTACGAGCAGTACTTC.

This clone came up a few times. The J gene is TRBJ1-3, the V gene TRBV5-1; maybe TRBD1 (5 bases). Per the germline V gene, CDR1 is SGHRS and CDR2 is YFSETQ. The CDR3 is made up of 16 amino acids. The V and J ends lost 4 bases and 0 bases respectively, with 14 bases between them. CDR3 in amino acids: CASSLGTIYSGNTIYF. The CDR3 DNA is TGCGCCAGCAGCCTAGGGACTATCTACTCTGGAAACACCATATATTTT. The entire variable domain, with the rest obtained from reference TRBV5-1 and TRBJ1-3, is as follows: KAGVTQTPRYLIKTRGQQVTLSCSPISGHRSVSWYQQTPGQGLQFLFEYFSETQRNKGNFPGRFSGRQFSNSRSEMNVSTLELGDSALYLCASSLGTIYSGNTIYFGEGSWLTVV.

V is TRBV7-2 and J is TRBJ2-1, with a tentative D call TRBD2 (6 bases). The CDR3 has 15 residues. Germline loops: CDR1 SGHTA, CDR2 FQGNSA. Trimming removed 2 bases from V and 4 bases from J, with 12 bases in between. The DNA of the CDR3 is TGTGCCAGCAGCTTATCGGAGGGCCGATACAATGAGCAGTTCTTC. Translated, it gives CASSLSEGRYNEQFF. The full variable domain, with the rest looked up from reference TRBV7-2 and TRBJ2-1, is GAGVSQSPSNKVTEKGKDVELRCDPISGHTALYWYRQSLGQGLEFLIYFQGNSAPDKSGLPSDRFSAERTGGSVSTLTIQRTQQEDSAVYLCASSLSEGRYNEQFFGPGTRLTVL.

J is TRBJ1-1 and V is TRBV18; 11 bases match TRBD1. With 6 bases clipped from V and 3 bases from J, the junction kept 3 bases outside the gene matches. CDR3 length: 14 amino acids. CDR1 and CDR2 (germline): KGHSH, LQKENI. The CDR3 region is CASSRTGGHTEAFF. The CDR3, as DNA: TGTGCCAGCTCCCGGACAGGGGGCCACACTGAAGCTTTCTTT.

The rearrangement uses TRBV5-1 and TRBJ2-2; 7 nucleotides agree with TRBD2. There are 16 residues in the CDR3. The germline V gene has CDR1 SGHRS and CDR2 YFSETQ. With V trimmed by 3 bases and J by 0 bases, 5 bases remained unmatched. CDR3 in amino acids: CASSWTRSSNTGELFF. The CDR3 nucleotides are TGCGCCAGCAGCTGGACTAGGTCTTCGAACACCGGGGAGCTGTTTTTT. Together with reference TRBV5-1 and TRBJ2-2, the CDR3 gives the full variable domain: KAGVTQTPRYLIKTRGQQVTLSCSPISGHRSVSWYQQTPGQGLQFLFEYFSETQRNKGNFPGRFSGRQFSNSRSEMNVSTLELGDSALYLCASSWTRSSNTGELFFGEGSRLTVL.

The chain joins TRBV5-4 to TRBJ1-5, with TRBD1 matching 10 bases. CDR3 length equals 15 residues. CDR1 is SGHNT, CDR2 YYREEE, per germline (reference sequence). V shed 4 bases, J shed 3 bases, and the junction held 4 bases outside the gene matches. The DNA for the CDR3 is TGTGCCAGCAGCGTGGGACAGGGGTTCAATCAGCCCCAGCATTTT. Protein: CASSVGQGFNQPQHF.

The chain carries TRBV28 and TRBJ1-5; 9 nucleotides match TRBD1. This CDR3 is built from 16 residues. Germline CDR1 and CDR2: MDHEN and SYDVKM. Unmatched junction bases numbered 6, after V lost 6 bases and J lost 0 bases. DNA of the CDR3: TGTGCCAGCAGGCCCGGGACAGGGAATAGCAATCAGCCCCAGCATTTT. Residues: CASRPGTGNSNQPQHF.

The CDR3 loop reads CSVEVGASGIDEQFF. In DNA form, the CDR3 reads TGCAGCGTTGAAGTGGGCGCTAGCGGGATCGATGAGCAGTTCTTC. The chain carries TRBV29-1 and TRBJ2-1, with 9 positions matching TRBD2. V was clipped by 1 base and J by 8 bases; unmatched bases: 9. The CDR3 extends over 15 amino acids. Germline assignment: CDR1 SQVTM and CDR2 ANQGSEA.

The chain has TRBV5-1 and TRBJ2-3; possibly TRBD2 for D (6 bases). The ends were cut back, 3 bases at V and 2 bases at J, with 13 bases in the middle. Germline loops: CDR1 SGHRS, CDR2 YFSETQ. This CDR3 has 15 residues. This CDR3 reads CASSYPGDHTDTQYF. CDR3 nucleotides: TGCGCCAGCAGCTACCCGGGGGACCACACAGATACGCAGTATTTT.

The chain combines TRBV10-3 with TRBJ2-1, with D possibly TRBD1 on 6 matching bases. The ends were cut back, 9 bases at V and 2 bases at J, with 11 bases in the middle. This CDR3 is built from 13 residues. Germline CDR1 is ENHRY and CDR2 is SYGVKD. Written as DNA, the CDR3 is TGTGCCATTACCTGGGGGCCCTACAATGAGCAGTTCTTC. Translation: CAITWGPYNEQFF.

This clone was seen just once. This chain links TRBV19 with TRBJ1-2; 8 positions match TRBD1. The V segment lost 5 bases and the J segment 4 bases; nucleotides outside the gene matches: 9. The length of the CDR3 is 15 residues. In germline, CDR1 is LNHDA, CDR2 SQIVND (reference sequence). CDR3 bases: TGTGCCAGTAGTCCCCGGACAGGGACGGTCTATGGCTACACCTTC. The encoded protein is CASSPRTGTVYGYTF. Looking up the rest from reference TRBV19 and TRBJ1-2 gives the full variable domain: DGGITQSPKYLFRKEGQNVTLSCEQNLNHDAMYWYRQDPGQGLRLIYYSQIVNDFQKGDIAEGYSVSREKKESFPLTVTSAQKNPTAFYLCASSPRTGTVYGYTFGSGTRLTVV.

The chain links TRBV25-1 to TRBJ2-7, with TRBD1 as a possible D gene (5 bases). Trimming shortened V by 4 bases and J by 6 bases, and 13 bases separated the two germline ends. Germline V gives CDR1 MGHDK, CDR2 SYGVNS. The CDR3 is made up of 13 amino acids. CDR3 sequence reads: CASSAAGRPEQYF. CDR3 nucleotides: TGTGCCAGCAGTGCCGCAGGGCGGCCCGAGCAGTACTTC.

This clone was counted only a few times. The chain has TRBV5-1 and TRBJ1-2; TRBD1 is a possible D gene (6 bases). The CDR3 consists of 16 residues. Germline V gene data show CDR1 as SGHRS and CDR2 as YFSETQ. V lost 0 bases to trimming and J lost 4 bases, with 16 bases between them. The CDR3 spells CASSLAEQGPSYGYTF. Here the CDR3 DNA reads TGCGCCAGCAGCTTGGCGGAGCAGGGGCCGAGCTATGGCTACACCTTC.

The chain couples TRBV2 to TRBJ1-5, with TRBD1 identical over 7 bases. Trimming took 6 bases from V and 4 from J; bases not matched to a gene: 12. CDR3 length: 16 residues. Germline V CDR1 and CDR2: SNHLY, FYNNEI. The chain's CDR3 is CASREGARGGNQPQHF. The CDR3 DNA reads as TGTGCCAGCAGGGAGGGGGCTCGAGGTGGGAATCAGCCCCAGCATTTT.

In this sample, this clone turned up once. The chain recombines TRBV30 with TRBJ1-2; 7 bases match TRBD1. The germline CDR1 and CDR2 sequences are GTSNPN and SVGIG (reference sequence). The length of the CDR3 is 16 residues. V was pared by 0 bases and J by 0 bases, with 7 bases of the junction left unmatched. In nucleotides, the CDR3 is TGTGCCTGGAGTGTTAGGGGGCGACTTCCTAACTATGGCTACACCTTC. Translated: CAWSVRGRLPNYGYTF. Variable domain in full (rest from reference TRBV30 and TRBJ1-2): SQTIHQWPATLVQPVGSPLSLECTVEGTSNPNLYWYRQAAGRGLQLLFYSVGIGQISSEVPQNLSASRPQDRQFILSSKKLLLSDSGFYLCAWSVRGRLPNYGYTFGSGTRLTVV.

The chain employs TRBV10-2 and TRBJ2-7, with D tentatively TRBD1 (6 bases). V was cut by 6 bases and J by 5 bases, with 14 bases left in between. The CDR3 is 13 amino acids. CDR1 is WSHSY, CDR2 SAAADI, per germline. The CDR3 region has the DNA TGCGCCAGCAGAACACAGGGTATCGACGAGCAGTACTTC. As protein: CASRTQGIDEQYF.

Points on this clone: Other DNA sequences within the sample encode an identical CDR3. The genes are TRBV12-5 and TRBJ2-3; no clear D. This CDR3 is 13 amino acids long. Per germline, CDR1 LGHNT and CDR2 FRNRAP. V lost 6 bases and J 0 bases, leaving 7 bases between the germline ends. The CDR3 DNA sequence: TGTGCTAGTGGCGTGACTAGCACAGATACGCAGTATTTT. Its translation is CASGVTSTDTQYF.

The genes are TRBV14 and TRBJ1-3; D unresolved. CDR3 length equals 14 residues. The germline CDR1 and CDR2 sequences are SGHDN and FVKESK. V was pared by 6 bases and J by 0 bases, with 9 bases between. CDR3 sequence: CASSPLSSGNTIYF. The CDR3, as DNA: TGTGCCAGCAGTCCCTTGAGCTCTGGAAACACCATATATTTT.

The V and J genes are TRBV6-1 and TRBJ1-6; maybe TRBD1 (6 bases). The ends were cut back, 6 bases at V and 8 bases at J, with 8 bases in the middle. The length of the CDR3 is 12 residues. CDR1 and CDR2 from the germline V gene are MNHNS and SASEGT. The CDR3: CASRDRYSPLHF. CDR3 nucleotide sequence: TGTGCCAGCAGAGACAGGTATTCACCCCTCCACTTT.